What follows are 27 T cell receptor beta chains derived from one specimen sequenced in a study of cytomegalovirus exposure and HLA in healthy donors. The study ran its PCR with 60 Vbeta and 13 Jbeta primers. Assay used: immunoSEQ multiplex PCR; TCRdb lists only in-frame clones, some missing. Counted here are under 200,000 clones, approximately 71% occurring once; the ten biggest clones make up less than 5%. Sequencing was carried out using PBMCs. These receptors came from a male donor in good health and CMV-seronegative.

J is TRBJ2-3 and V is TRBV7-6, with 12 bases aligning to TRBD2. The junction had 5 bases not matched to a gene; V was cut back by 6 bases and J by 4 bases. The CDR3 totals 15 residues. Germline values: CDR1 SGHVS, CDR2 FNYEAQ. CDR3 coding DNA: TGTGCCAGCAGTTCCGGACTAGCGGGATCAGATACGCAGTATTTT. Encoded protein: CASSSGLAGSDTQYF. Combining the CDR3 with reference TRBV7-6 and TRBJ2-3 gives the whole variable domain GAGVSQSPRYKVTKRGQDVALRCDPISGHVSLYWYRQALGQGPEFLTYFNYEAQQDKSGLPNDRFSAERPEGSISTLTIQRTEQRDSAMYRCASSSGLAGSDTQYFGPGTRLTVL.

V and J are TRBV5-1 and TRBJ2-7; 7 nucleotides align to TRBD2. Germline-derived CDR1 and CDR2 are SGHRS and YFSETQ. Trimming removed 2 bases from V and 1 base from J; junction bases left unmatched: 3. The CDR3 length is 14 residues. The CDR3 here is CASSFASGSYEQYF. CDR3 DNA sequence: TGCGCCAGCAGCTTTGCTAGCGGTTCCTACGAGCAGTACTTC. Together with reference TRBV5-1 and TRBJ2-7, the CDR3 gives the full variable domain: KAGVTQTPRYLIKTRGQQVTLSCSPISGHRSVSWYQQTPGQGLQFLFEYFSETQRNKGNFPGRFSGRQFSNSRSEMNVSTLELGDSALYLCASSFASGSYEQYFGPGTRLTVT.

This chain connects TRBV7-6 to TRBJ2-7; 10 nucleotides line up with TRBD1. Germline values: CDR1 SGHVS, CDR2 FNYEAQ. There are 15 residues in the CDR3. Trimming cost V 3 bases and J 3 bases; bases outside gene matches: 5. CDR3 sequence reads: CASSLGTGEDYEQYF. CDR3 nucleotides: TGTGCCAGCAGCTTGGGGACAGGGGAGGACTACGAGCAGTACTTC.

The chain couples TRBV27 to TRBJ2-7; no firm D call. This CDR3 comprises 12 residues. Trimming left V 6 bases short and J 0 bases short, with 6 bases between. CDR1 and CDR2 (germline): MNHEY, SMNVEV (reference sequence). This CDR3 is CASRESSYEQYF. CDR3 DNA sequence: TGTGCCAGCAGGGAGAGCTCCTACGAGCAGTACTTC.

V usage is TRBV28 and J usage is TRBJ2-1; 8 nucleotides line up with TRBD2. Germline CDR1 reads MDHEN; CDR2 reads SYDVKM. Losses at the gene ends were 5 bases for V and 3 bases for J; bases not matched to a gene: 15. The CDR3 runs 18 residues. DNA of the CDR3: TGTGCCAGCAGTACAACAGGTCTTAGCGGGACTAACTACAATGAGCAGTTCTTC. Protein: CASSTTGLSGTNYNEQFF.

To note about this clone: One junction end disagrees with the germline gene, perhaps due to a read error. The chain joins TRBV7-9 to TRBJ2-1; a possible D gene is TRBD2 (5 bases). Germline V gives CDR1 SEHNR, CDR2 FQNEAQ (reference sequence). This CDR3 contains 12 residues. This CDR3 reads CSSSLARESRFF. Here the CDR3 DNA reads TGTTCCAGCAGCTTAGCGCGCGAGTCGCGGTTCTTC.

The J gene is TRBJ2-2, the V gene TRBV28; D is uncertain. Trimming cost V 6 bases and J 2 bases, with 7 bases left between them. Germline values: CDR1 MDHEN, CDR2 SYDVKM. The CDR3 spans 13 residues. CDR3 sequence: CASRTSNTGELFF. The CDR3 DNA sequence: TGTGCCAGCAGAACAAGTAACACCGGGGAGCTGTTTTTT.

This chain links TRBV6-5 with TRBJ1-1; 8 nucleotides match TRBD1. This CDR3 has 15 residues. The V segment lost 5 bases and the J segment 3 bases; nucleotides outside the gene matches: 8. CDR1 and CDR2 (germline): MNHEY, SVGAGI. The DNA for the CDR3 is TGTGCCAGCAGTCTTCTAAACAGGGGGGACACTGAAGCTTTCTTT. Translation: CASSLLNRGDTEAFF.

The chain links TRBV6-4 to TRBJ1-1; no reliable D call. The CDR3 contains 13 residues. V dropped 5 bases and J dropped 2 bases, with 9 bases sitting between them. From germline, CDR1 is MRHNA and CDR2 SNTAGT. CDR3 protein: CASSLTSNTEAFF. As DNA, the CDR3 is TGTGCCAGCAGTCTAACCTCTAACACTGAAGCTTTCTTT.

The chain has TRBV29-1 and TRBJ2-3; 7 positions agree with TRBD1. The CDR3 runs to 15 residues. The germline V gene has CDR1 SQVTM and CDR2 ANQGSEA. V was pared by 0 bases and J by 9 bases, with 12 bases of the junction left unmatched. The chain's CDR3 is CSVEDLGQADLTQYF. For the CDR3, the DNA is TGCAGCGTTGAAGATCTCGGACAGGCCGATCTAACGCAGTATTTT.

This clone has only one observation. Its ends do not fully match the called genes, so a read error is possible. The chain joins TRBV7-9 to TRBJ2-3; possible D gene TRBD1, 5 bases. This CDR3 has 16 amino acids. Germline CDR1 reads SEHNR; CDR2 reads FQNEAQ (reference sequence). DNA of the CDR3: TGTTCCAGCAGCTTATCCCCGACAGCTAGCACAGATACGCAGTATTTT. Translating gives CSSSLSPTASTDTQYF.

The chain employs TRBV5-1 and TRBJ2-3, with 9 bases lining up with TRBD1. V lost 4 bases and J lost 4; bases outside the gene matches: 7. From germline, CDR1 is SGHRS and CDR2 YFSETQ. The length of the CDR3 is 15 residues. The CDR3 DNA follows: TGCGCCAGCAGCGGCCTGGGACAGGGAGCAGATACGCAGTATTTT. This translates into CASSGLGQGADTQYF.

This clone was found a few times. This rearrangement joins TRBV18 to TRBJ1-2; 12 bases map to TRBD1. Germline-derived CDR1 and CDR2 are KGHSH and LQKENI. This CDR3 is 15 amino acids long. The V and J ends lost 5 bases and 7 bases, in that order; junction bases with no gene match: 8. This chain's CDR3 is CASSTMGQGAIGYTF. Written as DNA, the CDR3 is TGTGCCAGCTCAACTATGGGACAGGGGGCTATTGGCTACACCTTC. Complete variable domain (other parts from reference TRBV18 and TRBJ1-2): NAGVMQNPRHLVRRRGQEARLRCSPMKGHSHVYWYRQLPEEGLKFMVYLQKENIIDESGMPKERFSAEFPKEGPSILRIQQVVRGDSAAYFCASSTMGQGAIGYTFGSGTRLTVV.

This clone was detected once. The chain combines TRBV19 with TRBJ2-5, with 8 bases fitting TRBD1. The CDR3 covers 14 residues. J was trimmed by 7 bases and V by 5 bases; bases with no gene match: 9. The germline V gene encodes CDR1 LNHDA and CDR2 SQIVND (reference sequence). The CDR3 here is CASSSTGDMGTQYF. CDR3 DNA sequence: TGTGCCAGTAGTTCGACAGGGGACATGGGGACCCAGTACTTC.

CDR3 nucleotides: TGTGCCAGCAGGCTAGCGGGAGGGTTCCACGAGCAGTACTTC. Translating gives CASRLAGGFHEQYF. V and J are TRBV6-6 and TRBJ2-7; the match to TRBD2 covers 12 bases. Germline CDR1 reads MNHNY; CDR2 reads SVGAGI (reference sequence). V shed 6 bases and J 5 bases; nucleotides not matched to a gene: 5. The CDR3 runs to 14 residues.

The J gene is TRBJ1-3, the V gene TRBV5-1; maybe TRBD1 (5 bases). V dropped 1 base and J dropped 0 bases, with 14 bases sitting between them. The CDR3 is made up of 17 amino acids. Germline CDR1 and CDR2: SGHRS and YFSETQ. The CDR3 spells CASSLTGYASSGNTIYF. CDR3 nucleotide sequence: TGCGCCAGCAGCTTGACAGGTTATGCAAGCTCTGGAAACACCATATATTTT.

This clone was detected only a few times. The rearrangement uses TRBV4-2 and TRBJ2-1; 12 bases are shared with TRBD2. CDR1 is LGHNA and CDR2 is YNFKEQ in the germline V gene. The CDR3 loop spans 15 amino acids. With 4 bases clipped from V and 6 bases from J, the junction kept 4 bases outside the gene matches. The CDR3 loop reads CASSPSGGALNEQFF. The CDR3 coding sequence is TGTGCCAGCAGCCCTAGCGGGGGGGCCCTCAATGAGCAGTTCTTC.

J is TRBJ1-4 and V is TRBV7-9, with 11 positions matching TRBD1. The germline V gene encodes CDR1 SEHNR and CDR2 FQNEAQ (reference sequence). This CDR3 has 14 amino acids. V shed 6 bases and J 6 bases; nucleotides not matched to a gene: 3. The CDR3 sequence is CASRPGQGDEKLFF. The CDR3 DNA reads TGTGCCAGCAGACCGGGACAGGGGGATGAAAAACTGTTTTTT.

The genes are TRBV27 and TRBJ1-1; perhaps TRBD1 as D (6 bases). Trimming removed 4 bases from V and 0 bases from J, with 12 bases in between. The CDR3 consists of 15 residues. Germline assignment: CDR1 MNHEY and CDR2 SMNVEV (reference sequence). In DNA form, the CDR3 reads TGTGCCAGCAGTTCCCCACAGGGTGTGAACACTGAAGCTTTCTTT. It encodes CASSSPQGVNTEAFF.

V is TRBV4-3 and J is TRBJ2-7; TRBD2 agrees at 10 bases. The germline V gene encodes CDR1 LGHNA and CDR2 YSLEER. The CDR3 consists of 15 residues. Losses at the gene ends were 5 bases for V and 0 bases for J; bases not matched to a gene: 4. CDR3 nucleotide sequence: TGCGCCAGCAGCTCCAGACTAGCGGGCTCCTACGAGCAGTACTTC. Protein sequence: CASSSRLAGSYEQYF.

The chain is built from TRBV7-9 and TRBJ1-2, with 7 positions matching TRBD1. The V gene end was trimmed by 1 base and the J gene end by 4 bases; junction bases not matched to a gene: 6. The CDR3 extends over 15 amino acids. CDR1 SEHNR and CDR2 FQNEAQ come from the germline V gene (reference sequence). The DNA for the CDR3 is TGTGCCAGCAGCTTAGGAACAGGGGAATCCTATGGCTACACCTTC. Translated, it gives CASSLGTGESYGYTF.

The sample holds a few counts of this clone. V is TRBV7-6 and J is TRBJ2-5, with D uncertain. The CDR3 length is 11 residues. V lost 4 bases and J lost 5, with 5 bases in between. Germline V gene data show CDR1 as SGHVS and CDR2 as FNYEAQ. CDR3 sequence: CASSSAETQYF. The CDR3 coding sequence is TGTGCCAGCAGCTCCGCGGAGACCCAGTACTTC.

The rearrangement links TRBV6-1 to TRBJ1-1; the D gene is possibly TRBD1 (6 bases). Per germline, CDR1 MNHNS and CDR2 SASEGT. V was clipped by 10 bases and J by 7 bases, with 16 bases between them. The length of the CDR3 is 12 residues. As DNA, the CDR3 is TGTGCCATCCTTGGACAGTTTCGTGAAGCTTTCTTT. This codes for CAILGQFREAFF.

The CDR3 is CAWQGTLRVYGYTF. As DNA, the CDR3 is TGTGCCTGGCAAGGGACATTGAGGGTCTATGGCTACACCTTC. This chain links TRBV30 with TRBJ1-2, with D perhaps TRBD1 (6 bases). Trimming shortened V by 5 bases and J by 4 bases, and 17 bases separated the two germline ends. CDR1 is GTSNPN and CDR2 is SVGIG in the germline V gene (reference sequence). The CDR3 has 14 residues.

This clone came up once. This chain uses TRBV13 with TRBJ2-5; weak D call: TRBD1 (6 bases). The germline V gene has CDR1 PRHDT and CDR2 FYEKMQ (reference sequence). The CDR3 sequence is 16 residues long. Trimming left V 4 bases short and J 4 bases short, with 19 bases between. Here the CDR3 DNA reads TGTGCCAGCAGCTCGCCGGGACACTTATTGGGAGAGACCCAGTACTTC. Amino acid sequence: CASSSPGHLLGETQYF.

CDR3 protein: CAISAREGGYTF. The CDR3 nucleotides read TGTGCCATCAGTGCCAGGGAGGGCGGCTACACCTTC. J is TRBJ1-2 and V is TRBV10-3; D is possibly TRBD1 (5 bases). The CDR3 is 12 amino acids. The germline V gene has CDR1 ENHRY and CDR2 SYGVKD. Trimming removed 4 bases at V and 8 bases at J, with 11 bases between.

V and J are TRBV6-5 and TRBJ1-3, with a weak D call TRBD1 (5 bases). The germline gives CDR1 MNHEY, CDR2 SVGAGI. This CDR3 is 13 amino acids long. With 5 bases removed from V and 4 bases from J, the gap between germline ends came to 9 bases. Written as DNA, the CDR3 is TGTGCCAGCAGTACTCACAGGGGAAACACCATATATTTT. Amino acid sequence: CASSTHRGNTIYF.